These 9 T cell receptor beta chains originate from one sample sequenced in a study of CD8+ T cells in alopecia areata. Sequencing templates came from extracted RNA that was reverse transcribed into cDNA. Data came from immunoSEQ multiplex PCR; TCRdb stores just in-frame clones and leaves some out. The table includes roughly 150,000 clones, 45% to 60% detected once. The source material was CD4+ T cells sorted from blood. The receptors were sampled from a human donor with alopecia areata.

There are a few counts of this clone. The CDR3 bases are TGTGCCAGCAGCGTCGATCCCCCCGGACAGGTCCAAGAGACCCAGTACTTC. Translation gives CASSVDPPGQVQETQYF. The chain recombines TRBV9 with TRBJ2-5; 7 nucleotides line up with TRBD1. V dropped 2 bases and J dropped 1; count of bases not matched to a gene: 11. CDR1 SGDLS and CDR2 YYNGEE come from the germline V gene. CDR3 length: 17 amino acids.

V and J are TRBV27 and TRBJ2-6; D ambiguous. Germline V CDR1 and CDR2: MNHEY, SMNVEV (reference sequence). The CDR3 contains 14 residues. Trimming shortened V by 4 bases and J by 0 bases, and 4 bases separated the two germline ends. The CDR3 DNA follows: TGTGCCAGCAGTTCCGACTCTGGGGCCAACGTCCTGACTTTC. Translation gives CASSSDSGANVLTF. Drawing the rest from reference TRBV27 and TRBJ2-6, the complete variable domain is EAQVTQNPRYLITVTGKKLTVTCSQNMNHEYMSWYRQDPGLGLRQIYYSMNVEVTDKGDVPEGYKVSRKEKRNFPLILESPSPNQTSLYFCASSSDSGANVLTFGAGSRLTVL.

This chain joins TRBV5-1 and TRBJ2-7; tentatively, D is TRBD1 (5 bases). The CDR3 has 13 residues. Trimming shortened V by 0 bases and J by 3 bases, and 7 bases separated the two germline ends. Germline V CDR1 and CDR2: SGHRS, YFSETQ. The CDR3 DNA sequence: TGCGCCAGCAGCTTGGACAGGCACTACGAGCAGTACTTC. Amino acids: CASSLDRHYEQYF. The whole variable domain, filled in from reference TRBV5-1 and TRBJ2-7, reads KAGVTQTPRYLIKTRGQQVTLSCSPISGHRSVSWYQQTPGQGLQFLFEYFSETQRNKGNFPGRFSGRQFSNSRSEMNVSTLELGDSALYLCASSLDRHYEQYFGPGTRLTVT.

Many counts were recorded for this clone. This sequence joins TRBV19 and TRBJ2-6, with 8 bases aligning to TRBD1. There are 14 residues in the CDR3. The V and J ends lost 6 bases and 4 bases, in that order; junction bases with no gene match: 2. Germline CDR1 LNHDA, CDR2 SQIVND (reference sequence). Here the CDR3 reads CASRDRAGANVLTF. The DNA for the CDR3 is TGTGCCAGTAGGGACAGGGCCGGGGCCAACGTCCTGACTTTC.

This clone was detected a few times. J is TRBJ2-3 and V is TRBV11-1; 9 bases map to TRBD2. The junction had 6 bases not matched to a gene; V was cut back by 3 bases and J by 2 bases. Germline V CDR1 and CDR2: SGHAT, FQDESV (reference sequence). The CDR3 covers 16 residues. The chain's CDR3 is CASSFLTSGTTDTQYF. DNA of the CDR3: TGTGCCAGCAGCTTCCTGACTAGCGGAACCACAGATACGCAGTATTTT.

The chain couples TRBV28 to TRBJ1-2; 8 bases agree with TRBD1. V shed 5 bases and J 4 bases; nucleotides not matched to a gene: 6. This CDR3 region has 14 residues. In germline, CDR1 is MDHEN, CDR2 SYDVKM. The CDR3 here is CASSPGQVVYGYTF. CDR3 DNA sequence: TGTGCCAGCAGTCCGGGACAGGTGGTCTATGGCTACACCTTC.

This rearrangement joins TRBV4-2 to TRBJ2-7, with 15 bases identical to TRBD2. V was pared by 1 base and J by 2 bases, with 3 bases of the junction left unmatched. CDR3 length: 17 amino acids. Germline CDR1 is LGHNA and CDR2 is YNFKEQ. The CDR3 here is CASSQVGTSGRPYEQYF. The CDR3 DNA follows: TGTGCCAGCAGCCAAGTCGGGACTAGCGGGAGGCCCTACGAGCAGTACTTC.

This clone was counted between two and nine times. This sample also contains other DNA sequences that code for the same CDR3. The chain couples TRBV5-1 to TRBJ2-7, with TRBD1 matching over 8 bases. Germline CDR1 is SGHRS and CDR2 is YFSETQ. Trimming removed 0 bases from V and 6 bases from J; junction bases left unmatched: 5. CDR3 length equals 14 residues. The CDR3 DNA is TGCGCCAGCAGCTTGGGCGACAGGGGTGGCGAGCAGTACTTC. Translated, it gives CASSLGDRGGEQYF.

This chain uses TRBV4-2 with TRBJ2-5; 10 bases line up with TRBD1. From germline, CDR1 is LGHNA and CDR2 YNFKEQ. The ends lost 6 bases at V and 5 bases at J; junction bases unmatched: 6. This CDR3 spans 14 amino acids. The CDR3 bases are TGTGCCAGCAGTCGACAGGGGGCTGGGGAGACCCAGTACTTC. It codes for CASSRQGAGETQYF.